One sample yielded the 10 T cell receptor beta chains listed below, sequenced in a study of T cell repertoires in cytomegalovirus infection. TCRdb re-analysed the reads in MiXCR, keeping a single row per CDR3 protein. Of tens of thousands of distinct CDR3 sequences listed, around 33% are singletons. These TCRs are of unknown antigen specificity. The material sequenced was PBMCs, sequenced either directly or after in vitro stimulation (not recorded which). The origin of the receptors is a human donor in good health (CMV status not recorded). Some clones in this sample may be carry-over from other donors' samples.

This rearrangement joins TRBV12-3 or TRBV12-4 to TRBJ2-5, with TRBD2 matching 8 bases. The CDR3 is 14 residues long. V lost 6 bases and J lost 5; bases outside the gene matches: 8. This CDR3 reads CASSYTSGGETQYF. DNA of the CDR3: TGTGCCAGCAGCTACACTAGCGGTGGGGAGACCCAGTACTTC.

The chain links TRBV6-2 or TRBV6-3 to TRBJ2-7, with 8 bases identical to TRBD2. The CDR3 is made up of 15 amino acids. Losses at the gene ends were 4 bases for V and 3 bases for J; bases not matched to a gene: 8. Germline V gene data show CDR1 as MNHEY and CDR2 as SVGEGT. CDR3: CASSLRAGDLYEQYF. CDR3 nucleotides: TGTGCCAGCAGTTTGAGAGCGGGAGACCTCTACGAGCAGTACTTC.

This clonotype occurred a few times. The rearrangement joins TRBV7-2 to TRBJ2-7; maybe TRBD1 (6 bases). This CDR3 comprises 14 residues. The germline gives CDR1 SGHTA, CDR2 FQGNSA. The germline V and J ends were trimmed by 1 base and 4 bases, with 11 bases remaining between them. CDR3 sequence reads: CASSLGPGVYEQYF. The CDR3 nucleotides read TGTGCCAGCAGCTTAGGGCCAGGGGTATACGAGCAGTACTTC.

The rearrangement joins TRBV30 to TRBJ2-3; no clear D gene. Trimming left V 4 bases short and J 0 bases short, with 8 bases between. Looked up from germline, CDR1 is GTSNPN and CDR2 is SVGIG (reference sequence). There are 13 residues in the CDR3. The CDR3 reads CAWNGKSTDTQYF. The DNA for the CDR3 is TGTGCCTGGAATGGGAAAAGCACAGATACGCAGTATTTT. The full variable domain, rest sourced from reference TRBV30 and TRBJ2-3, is SQTIHQWPATLVQPVGSPLSLECTVEGTSNPNLYWYRQAAGRGLQLLFYSVGIGQISSEVPQNLSASRPQDRQFILSSKKLLLSDSGFYLCAWNGKSTDTQYFGPGTRLTVL.

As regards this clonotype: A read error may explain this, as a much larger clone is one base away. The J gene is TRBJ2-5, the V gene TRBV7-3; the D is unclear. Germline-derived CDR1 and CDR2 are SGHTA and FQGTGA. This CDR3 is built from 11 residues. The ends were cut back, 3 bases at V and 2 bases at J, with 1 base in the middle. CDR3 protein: CASSFQETQYF. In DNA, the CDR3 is TGTGCCAGCAGCTTTCAAGAGACCCAGTACTTC.

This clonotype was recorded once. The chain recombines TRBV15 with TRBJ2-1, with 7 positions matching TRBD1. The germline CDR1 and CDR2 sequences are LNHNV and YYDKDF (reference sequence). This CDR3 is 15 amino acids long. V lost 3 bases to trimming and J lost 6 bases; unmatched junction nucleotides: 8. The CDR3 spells CATSSYRGARNEQFF. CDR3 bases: TGTGCCACCAGCAGCTACAGGGGCGCCCGCAATGAGCAGTTCTTC.

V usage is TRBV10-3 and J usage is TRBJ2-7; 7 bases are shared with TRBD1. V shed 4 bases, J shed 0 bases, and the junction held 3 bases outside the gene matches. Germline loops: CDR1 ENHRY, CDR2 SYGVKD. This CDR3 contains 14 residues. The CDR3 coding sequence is TGTGCCATCAGTGCAGGGGGTACCTCCTACGAGCAGTACTTC. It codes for CAISAGGTSYEQYF.

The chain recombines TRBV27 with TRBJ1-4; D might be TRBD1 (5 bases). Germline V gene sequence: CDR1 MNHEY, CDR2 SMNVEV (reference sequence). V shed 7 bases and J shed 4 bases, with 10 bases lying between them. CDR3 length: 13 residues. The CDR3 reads CASMRQFNEKLFF. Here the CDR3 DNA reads TGTGCCAGCATGCGACAGTTTAATGAAAAACTGTTTTTT. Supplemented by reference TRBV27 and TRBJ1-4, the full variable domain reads EAQVTQNPRYLITVTGKKLTVTCSQNMNHEYMSWYRQDPGLGLRQIYYSMNVEVTDKGDVPEGYKVSRKEKRNFPLILESPSPNQTSLYFCASMRQFNEKLFFGSGTQLSVL.

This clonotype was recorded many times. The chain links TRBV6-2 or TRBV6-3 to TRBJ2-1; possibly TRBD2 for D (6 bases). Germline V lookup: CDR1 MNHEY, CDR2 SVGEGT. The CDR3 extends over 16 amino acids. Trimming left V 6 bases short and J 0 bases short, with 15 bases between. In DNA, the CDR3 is TGTGCCAGCAGGCCAACCGGGGGAAGCTCCTACAATGAGCAGTTCTTC. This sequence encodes CASRPTGGSSYNEQFF.

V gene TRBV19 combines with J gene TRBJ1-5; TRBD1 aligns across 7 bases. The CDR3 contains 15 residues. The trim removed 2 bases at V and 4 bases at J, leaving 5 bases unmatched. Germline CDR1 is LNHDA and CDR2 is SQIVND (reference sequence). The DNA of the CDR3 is TGTGCCAGTAGTATACTCGGGACAGAGAATCAGCCCCAGCATTTT. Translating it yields CASSILGTENQPQHF. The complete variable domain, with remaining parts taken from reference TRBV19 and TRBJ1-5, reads DGGITQSPKYLFRKEGQNVTLSCEQNLNHDAMYWYRQDPGQGLRLIYYSQIVNDFQKGDIAEGYSVSREKKESFPLTVTSAQKNPTAFYLCASSILGTENQPQHFGDGTRLSIL.